This T cell receptor (beta chain) was documented in a study of blood T cell repertoires in COVID-19. Overall study context: Either two negative PCRs, clearance, or symptom resolution qualified Cohort 3 donors as recovered. The United States, Italy and Spain provided the acute and convalescent COVID-19 samples.

Here immunoSEQ multiplex PCR was the method, and the copy in TCRdb shows in-frame clones only, minus some. The table shows a few hundred thousand clones, with roughly 91% occurring only once. Only one count was recorded for this clone. Germline loops: CDR1 SQVTM, CDR2 ANQGSEA. CDR3 length: 15 amino acids. Losses at the gene ends were 5 bases for V and 2 bases for J; bases not matched to a gene: 6. The source of this sequence is a man under 40 in a cohort exposed to, infected with or recovered from COVID-19 (not recorded which). Sequences were obtained from PBMCs or T cells enriched from blood (not recorded which). The V gene is TRBV29-1, the J gene TRBJ2-2, with 9 bases matching TRBD1. The CDR3, as DNA: TGCAGCGTTCAACCGGGACAGGGAAACACCGGGGAGCTGTTTTTT. It encodes CSVQPGQGNTGELFF.